Each of the 11 T cell receptor beta chains below was sequenced from the same sample in a study of cytomegalovirus exposure and HLA in healthy donors. Primers: 60 Vbeta forward and 13 Jbeta reverse. Only in-frame clones appear in the TCRdb table, and some are missing; sequencing was by immunoSEQ multiplex PCR. The table has around 150,000 clones, about 73% seen once. Sequencing was carried out using PBMCs. The receptors here all came from a woman aged 40 to 49 in good health and CMV-seronegative.

This clone appeared a few times. The CDR3 sequence: CASKIRGGDEQFF. CDR3 bases: TGTGCCAGCAAGATCAGGGGTGGCGATGAGCAGTTCTTC. This rearrangement joins TRBV2 to TRBJ2-1; perhaps TRBD1 as D (6 bases). CDR1 and CDR2 from the germline V gene are SNHLY and FYNNEI. The CDR3 consists of 13 residues. V was clipped by 7 bases and J by 8 bases, with 15 bases between them.

The chain has TRBV7-6 and TRBJ2-7; TRBD1 matches 7 bases. The J segment lost 2 bases and the V segment lost 5 bases, leaving 9 bases of the junction unmatched. Germline V gene sequence: CDR1 SGHVS, CDR2 FNYEAQ. This CDR3 is 15 amino acids long. CDR3 sequence: CASSRGTAATYEQYF. CDR3 coding DNA: TGTGCCAGCAGCCGAGGGACAGCTGCTACCTACGAGCAGTACTTC. The entire variable domain, with the rest obtained from reference TRBV7-6 and TRBJ2-7, is as follows: GAGVSQSPRYKVTKRGQDVALRCDPISGHVSLYWYRQALGQGPEFLTYFNYEAQQDKSGLPNDRFSAERPEGSISTLTIQRTEQRDSAMYRCASSRGTAATYEQYFGPGTRLTVT.

The chain is built from TRBV10-1 and TRBJ1-2; D remains ambiguous. Germline values: CDR1 WNHNN, CDR2 SYGVQD (reference sequence). Deletions cut 3 bases from V and 2 bases from J, with 7 bases between. The CDR3 loop spans 13 amino acids. The CDR3 sequence: CASSERRNYGYTF. As DNA, the CDR3 is TGCGCCAGCAGTGAACGGCGGAACTATGGCTACACCTTC.

This clone was seen only a few times. V usage is TRBV7-2 and J usage is TRBJ1-5, with TRBD1 as a possible D gene (5 bases). The CDR3 loop spans 14 amino acids. The germline CDR1 and CDR2 sequences are SGHTA and FQGNSA. V lost 5 bases and J 3 bases, leaving 11 bases between the germline ends. CDR3 DNA sequence: TGTGCCAGCAGCGTTCCGGGGGTCAATCAGCCCCAGCATTTT. It encodes CASSVPGVNQPQHF.

Written as DNA, the CDR3 is TGCGCCAGCAGCCTGGCTCGAGCTGTGGATACGCAGTATTTT. Amino acid sequence: CASSLARAVDTQYF. The chain recombines TRBV5-1 with TRBJ2-3; D unclear. CDR1 and CDR2 (germline): SGHRS, YFSETQ. The CDR3 runs to 14 residues. Trimming removed 4 bases at V and 6 bases at J, with 15 bases between. Full variable domain (missing parts from reference TRBV5-1 and TRBJ2-3): KAGVTQTPRYLIKTRGQQVTLSCSPISGHRSVSWYQQTPGQGLQFLFEYFSETQRNKGNFPGRFSGRQFSNSRSEMNVSTLELGDSALYLCASSLARAVDTQYFGPGTRLTVL.

CDR3 bases: TGCGCCAGCAGCCAAGACTCCCCCCGGGACTACCTGTCCTACGAGCAGTACTTC. It encodes CASSQDSPRDYLSYEQYF. The chain combines TRBV4-1 with TRBJ2-7; 7 bases fit TRBD2. V lost 0 bases and J lost 1; bases outside the gene matches: 12. Germline lookup yields CDR1 MGHRA and CDR2 YSYEKL. CDR3 length: 18 residues.

J is TRBJ1-5 and V is TRBV2, with a tentative D call TRBD1 (5 bases). The V gene lost 6 bases and the J gene lost 6 bases, with 12 bases spanning the gap. CDR1 and CDR2 from the germline V gene are SNHLY and FYNNEI. The CDR3 extends over 13 amino acids. The DNA for the CDR3 is TGTGCCAGCAGCGCCGGGGGGGTTCAGCCCCAGCATTTT. Encoded protein: CASSAGGVQPQHF.

V gene TRBV19 combines with J gene TRBJ1-6; 7 bases map to TRBD1. The CDR3 has 17 amino acids. Losses at the gene ends were 7 bases for V and 4 bases for J; bases not matched to a gene: 13. CDR1 and CDR2 (germline): LNHDA, SQIVND (reference sequence). As DNA, the CDR3 is TGTGCCAGTACGGGACAGCCCATTTCCTCATATAATTCACCCCTCCACTTT. This sequence encodes CASTGQPISSYNSPLHF.

The chain recombines TRBV5-4 with TRBJ1-1; D remains ambiguous. Germline V gene data show CDR1 as SGHNT and CDR2 as YYREEE (reference sequence). Trimming left V 2 bases short and J 6 bases short, with 8 bases between. The CDR3 is 12 amino acids. The CDR3 bases are TGTGCCAGCAGCTTAGGAGGACCTGAAGCTTTCTTT. It yields the protein CASSLGGPEAFF.

For the CDR3, the DNA is TGTGCCAGCAGCCATCATCCCGGGACAGGGGGATACGAGCAGTACTTC. Protein: CASSHHPGTGGYEQYF. The J gene is TRBJ2-7, the V gene TRBV13; 11 nucleotides match TRBD1. Trimming took 5 bases from V and 4 from J; bases not matched to a gene: 10. Germline CDR1 reads PRHDT; CDR2 reads FYEKMQ (reference sequence). This CDR3 is built from 16 residues.

This chain uses TRBV19 with TRBJ2-6; a weak D match, TRBD2 (6 bases). Germline V gives CDR1 LNHDA, CDR2 SQIVND (reference sequence). The CDR3 extends over 16 amino acids. The V gene lost 6 bases and the J gene lost 4 bases, with 16 bases spanning the gap. The CDR3 is CASSGKGLSGANVLTF. DNA for the CDR3: TGTGCCAGTAGCGGGAAGGGACTCTCCGGGGCCAACGTCCTGACTTTC. The entire variable domain, with the rest obtained from reference TRBV19 and TRBJ2-6, is as follows: DGGITQSPKYLFRKEGQNVTLSCEQNLNHDAMYWYRQDPGQGLRLIYYSQIVNDFQKGDIAEGYSVSREKKESFPLTVTSAQKNPTAFYLCASSGKGLSGANVLTFGAGSRLTVL.